These 12 T cell receptor beta chains originate from one sample sequenced in a study of CD8 T cells in ankylosing spondylitis. Each CDR3 protein gets one entry after TCRdb re-called the 5' RACE reads with MiXCR. The table shows 130,000 or so distinct CDR3 sequences, with roughly 6.6% occurring only once. Sequences were obtained from blood, either unsorted or a sorted T cell fraction (not recorded which). The receptor source for this set is a male donor with ankylosing spondylitis or in good health (not recorded which).

There are many counts of this clonotype. CDR3 nucleotide sequence: TGCAGTGCTATCCTACCCGGGACTAGTCGGGCGGATACGCAGTATTTT. Translated, it gives CSAILPGTSRADTQYF. This chain links TRBV20-1 with TRBJ2-3; 8 nucleotides line up with TRBD2. CDR1 and CDR2 (germline): DFQATT, SNEGSKA (reference sequence). The V segment lost 4 bases and the J segment 6 bases; nucleotides outside the gene matches: 15. This CDR3 is 16 amino acids long.

This clonotype was recorded many times. This chain connects TRBV5-1 to TRBJ2-5, with 12 nucleotides matching TRBD2. The CDR3 contains 16 residues. The V and J ends lost 4 bases and 1 base, in that order; junction bases with no gene match: 5. Germline CDR1 reads SGHRS; CDR2 reads YFSETQ. In nucleotides, the CDR3 is TGCGCCAGCAGCCAGACGACTAGCGGGGGCCAAGAGACCCAGTACTTC. This codes for CASSQTTSGGQETQYF.

This clonotype was recorded at least ten times. V gene TRBV12-3 or TRBV12-4 combines with J gene TRBJ1-5; no clear D gene. This CDR3 comprises 13 residues. The ends were cut back, 3 bases at V and 6 bases at J, with 9 bases in the middle. CDR3 nucleotides: TGTGCCAGCAGTTTGGCAATGGGTCAGCCCCAGCATTTT. It encodes CASSLAMGQPQHF.

At least ten counts were recorded for this clonotype. The chain links TRBV7-2 to TRBJ2-3, with D possibly matching TRBD2 (6 bases). V gave up 5 bases and J gave up 7 bases, with 13 bases separating them. The CDR3 spans 13 residues. Germline CDR1 is SGHTA and CDR2 is FQGNSA. The CDR3 here is CASSTGLGHTQYF. The CDR3 DNA sequence: TGTGCCAGCAGCACGGGACTGGGACATACGCAGTATTTT.

This clonotype was observed at least ten times. The chain carries TRBV6-2 or TRBV6-3 and TRBJ2-1; D gene unclear. The germline V gene has CDR1 MNHEY and CDR2 SVGEGT. V was trimmed by 1 base and J by 7 bases, leaving 8 bases between them. CDR3 size: 13 residues. The CDR3 protein is CASSYFRFNEQFF. CDR3 nucleotides: TGTGCCAGCAGTTACTTTCGGTTTAATGAGCAGTTCTTC.

Points on this clonotype: Without the conserved terminal phenylalanine or tryptophan, this CDR3 likely stems from a read error. It is unclear where the CDR3 begins or ends on the DNA, so no DNA is shown, and the CDR3 is as TCRdb lists it. The chain has TRBV5-1 and TRBJ1-2. Germline loops: CDR1 SGHRS, CDR2 YFSETQ. The CDR3 adds up to 16 amino acids, both ends counted. CDR3 sequence: CASSLDSGGFNYGSTS.

This chain connects TRBV5-1 to TRBJ1-2; 8 bases map to TRBD1. The CDR3 has 14 amino acids. The germline V gene has CDR1 SGHRS and CDR2 YFSETQ. After removal of 4 bases from V and 8 bases from J, the junction contained 10 bases not matched to a gene. CDR3 sequence reads: CASSPGQETQGYTF. CDR3 in DNA: TGCGCCAGCAGCCCGGGACAGGAGACACAAGGCTACACCTTC.

Ten or more counts support this clonotype. The chain combines TRBV20-1 with TRBJ2-5, with no clear D. The length of the CDR3 is 11 residues. V was cut by 0 bases and J by 5 bases, with 4 bases left in between. Germline V lookup: CDR1 DFQATT, CDR2 SNEGSKA (reference sequence). CDR3 DNA: TGCAGTGCTAGAGAAAGGGAGACCCAGTACTTC. Translated, it gives CSARERETQYF.

This clonotype appeared many times. The genes are TRBV28 and TRBJ2-7; TRBD2 might be the D (7 bases). The CDR3 extends over 14 amino acids. Trimming took off 7 bases at V and 9 bases at J, with 22 bases between the two ends. The germline V gene has CDR1 MDHEN and CDR2 SYDVKM. CDR3 sequence reads: CASTLGGDLRGQYF. For the CDR3, the DNA is TGTGCCAGCACCCTAGGGGGGGATCTACGCGGGCAGTACTTC.

This clonotype was counted at least ten times. V gene TRBV29-1 combines with J gene TRBJ1-2; the match to TRBD1 covers 8 bases. The CDR3 is made up of 14 amino acids. CDR1 SQVTM and CDR2 ANQGSEA come from the germline V gene. J gave up 8 bases and V 1 base, and 9 bases lay outside the gene matches. CDR3 bases: TGCAGCGTTGAAGGACGGCAGGGGGCCGGAGGCTACACCTTC. It is translated as CSVEGRQGAGGYTF.

The chain joins TRBV24-1 to TRBJ2-2, with D possibly being TRBD1 or TRBD2 (5 bases each). This CDR3 spans 14 amino acids. Germline V gene sequence: CDR1 KGHDR, CDR2 SFDVKD. Trimming pared 9 bases from V and 5 bases from J, leaving 15 bases between. The CDR3 nucleotides are TGTGCCACCCAGGCGGGCAGGGCGACCGGGGAGCTGTTTTTT. Amino acid sequence: CATQAGRATGELFF.

The table lists this clonotype with many counts. This rearrangement joins TRBV28 to TRBJ1-5, with D uncertain. V was shortened by 5 bases and J by 3 bases, with 11 bases between the two germline ends. CDR3 length: 14 residues. The V gene's germline CDR1 is MDHEN and CDR2 SYDVKM. The CDR3 coding sequence is TGTGCCAGCAGTACTTGGGGAGACAATCAGCCCCAGCATTTT. Its translation: CASSTWGDNQPQHF.